A single TCR beta chain is shown here with its context. Antigen: not known. Germline-derived CDR1 and CDR2 are SGHVS and FQNEAQ. The CDR3 extends over 16 amino acids. V was shortened by 5 bases and J by 3 bases, with 17 bases between the two germline ends. TCRdb analysed the RT-PCR reads with MiXCR anew, one entry per CDR3 protein. The sample lists 600,000 to 850,000 distinct CDR3 sequences; approximately 14% were seen once. These data belong to a study of response to subunit inactivated influenza vaccine. Study-wide findings and caveats: Researchers suggested that each seasonal influenza vaccination recruits few new T cells.

The chain employs TRBV7-8 and TRBJ2-4; D may correspond to TRBD1 or TRBD2 (5 bases each). The sample here was PBMCs from blood, taken 14 to 15 days before vaccination. This receptor was obtained from a man in his fifties who received an inactivated influenza vaccine. The chain's CDR3 is CASSPGTWSGKNIQYF. The CDR3 DNA reads TGTGCCAGCAGCCCGGGGACGTGGAGTGGCAAAAACATTCAGTACTTC.